The 20 T cell receptor beta chains given below trace back to one sample, sequenced in a study of long-term antiretroviral therapy in people with HIV. Assay version v3.0 of immunoSEQ was used, and it was run at survey level. TCRdb's copy holds only in-frame clones and misses some; the assay was immunoSEQ multiplex PCR. The table has around 40,000 clones, roughly 90% seen once; the top ten hold approximately 4.1%. The sample here was unsorted PBMCs, taken just before starting antiretroviral therapy. The receptors shown here come from a woman between 18 and 29 years old with HIV.

This chain uses TRBV6-6 with TRBJ2-7, with TRBD2 identical over 7 bases. This CDR3 is 11 amino acids long. CDR1 and CDR2 (germline): MNHNY, SVGAGI (reference sequence). J lost 4 bases, V lost 6 bases, and 0 bases had no gene match. CDR3 nucleotide sequence: TGTGCCAGCAGCGGGAGGTACGAGCAGTACTTC. This sequence encodes CASSGRYEQYF.

The CDR3 DNA is TGTGCCAGCAGCTTGAACACTGAAGCTTTCTTT. Translation: CASSLNTEAFF. The V call is TRBV5-4, the J call TRBJ1-1; no reliable D call. In germline, CDR1 is SGHNT, CDR2 YYREEE (reference sequence). The CDR3 contains 11 residues. The V gene lost 1 base and the J gene lost 2 bases, with 0 bases spanning the gap. The whole variable domain, filled in from reference TRBV5-4 and TRBJ1-1, reads ETGVTQSPTHLIKTRGQQVTLRCSSQSGHNTVSWYQQALGQGPQFIFQYYREEENGRGNFPPRFSGLQFPNYSSELNVNALELDDSALYLCASSLNTEAFFGQGTRLTVV.

This rearrangement joins TRBV2 to TRBJ2-1; 11 bases line up with TRBD1. Germline V gives CDR1 SNHLY, CDR2 FYNNEI. CDR3 length: 16 residues. V was pared by 6 bases and J by 6 bases, with 10 bases of the junction left unmatched. CDR3 nucleotide sequence: TGTGCCAGCAGGAGAGCCGGGACAGGGGGTACCAATGAGCAGTTCTTC. Translation gives CASRRAGTGGTNEQFF.

The V and J genes are TRBV4-3 and TRBJ2-7; possible D gene TRBD1, 5 bases. V was trimmed by 2 bases and J by 7 bases, leaving 15 bases between them. CDR3 length: 14 amino acids. The germline V gene has CDR1 LGHNA and CDR2 YSLEER. The CDR3 nucleotides read TGCGCCAGCAGCCAACAGGGCTCCCACGGGGAGCAGTACTTC. Translating it yields CASSQQGSHGEQYF.

The V call is TRBV4-3, the J call TRBJ2-1; D may match TRBD1 or TRBD2 (5 bases each). The CDR3 contains 14 residues. The ends were cut back, 4 bases at V and 10 bases at J, with 17 bases in the middle. Per germline, CDR1 LGHNA and CDR2 YSLEER. The CDR3 here is CASSLGTGPGEQFF. The CDR3 bases are TGCGCCAGCAGCCTAGGGACGGGTCCAGGGGAGCAGTTCTTC.

The V call is TRBV7-3, the J call TRBJ1-1; no reliable D call. V lost 5 bases to trimming and J lost 3 bases, with 16 bases between them. CDR1 and CDR2 from the germline V gene are SGHTA and FQGTGA. There are 15 residues in the CDR3. The CDR3, as DNA: TGTGCCAGCAGCCTTGTGGGGAGGTGGGACACTGAAGCTTTCTTT. It yields the protein CASSLVGRWDTEAFF.

J is TRBJ1-1 and V is TRBV9, with D tentatively TRBD1 (5 bases). V lost 1 base, J lost 2 bases, and 21 bases lay in between. CDR1 SGDLS and CDR2 YYNGEE come from the germline V gene. The CDR3 extends over 18 amino acids. CDR3 in amino acids: CASSVSGSVDRSNTEAFF. CDR3 sequence (DNA): TGTGCCAGCAGCGTAAGCGGTAGTGTTGACAGAAGTAACACTGAAGCTTTCTTT.

This sequence joins TRBV18 and TRBJ1-1; TRBD1 aligns across 7 bases. The CDR3 sequence is 15 residues long. Germline V gene lookup returns CDR1 KGHSH and CDR2 LQKENI. V trimming: 7 bases; J trimming: 0 bases; junction bases outside the gene matches: 8. In DNA form, the CDR3 reads TGTGCCAGCTTACATCCGACAGGGATGAACACTGAAGCTTTCTTT. It translates to CASLHPTGMNTEAFF.

The gene calls are TRBV7-8 and TRBJ2-7, with 7 bases matching TRBD1. The germline V gene has CDR1 SGHVS and CDR2 FQNEAQ. This CDR3 region has 14 residues. The J segment lost 4 bases and the V segment lost 4 bases, leaving 7 bases of the junction unmatched. The CDR3 nucleotides read TGTGCCAGCAGCTCGAACAGGGGTGTGTACGAGCAGTACTTC. As protein: CASSSNRGVYEQYF.

The chain joins TRBV4-3 to TRBJ1-5, with 8 bases that match TRBD1. J gave up 7 bases and V 1 base, and 6 bases lay outside the gene matches. Germline V gene lookup returns CDR1 LGHNA and CDR2 YSLEER. CDR3 length: 15 amino acids. This chain's CDR3 is CASSQGAGDRQPQHF. For the CDR3, the DNA is TGCGCCAGCAGCCAAGGGGCGGGGGACAGGCAGCCCCAGCATTTT.

The chain is built from TRBV6-5 and TRBJ1-2, with 9 bases aligning to TRBD1. Germline V gives CDR1 MNHEY, CDR2 SVGAGI. Trimming at V came to 7 bases and at J to 2 bases, leaving 8 bases not matched to a gene. The CDR3 is made up of 15 amino acids. The CDR3 region is CASITGQGTNYGYTF. The CDR3 DNA is TGTGCCAGCATTACTGGACAGGGGACCAACTATGGCTACACCTTC.

The chain joins TRBV20-1 to TRBJ2-5, with unresolved D. Trimming removed 8 bases at V and 6 bases at J, with 13 bases between. This CDR3 is 11 amino acids long. Per the germline V gene, CDR1 is DFQATT and CDR2 is SNEGSKA (reference sequence). The CDR3 nucleotides read TGCAGTTGCTGGTTGGCCCAGACCCAGTACTTC. It codes for CSCWLAQTQYF.

V is TRBV28 and J is TRBJ1-3; the D is unclear. V was trimmed by 2 bases and J by 0 bases, leaving 5 bases between them. CDR1 MDHEN and CDR2 SYDVKM come from the germline V gene. The CDR3 runs to 14 residues. This CDR3 is CASSLGFSGNTIYF. CDR3 nucleotides: TGTGCCAGCAGTTTAGGATTCTCTGGAAACACCATATATTTT. Full variable domain (outside the CDR3, taken from reference TRBV28 and TRBJ1-3): DVKVTQSSRYLVKRTGEKVFLECVQDMDHENMFWYRQDPGLGLRLIYFSYDVKMKEKGDIPEGYSVSREKKERFSLILESASTNQTSMYLCASSLGFSGNTIYFGEGSWLTVV.

The V gene is TRBV27, the J gene TRBJ2-5; D remains ambiguous. Germline values: CDR1 MNHEY, CDR2 SMNVEV (reference sequence). V lost 2 bases and J 2 bases, leaving 12 bases between the germline ends. This CDR3 has 15 amino acids. The CDR3 DNA reads TGTGCCAGCAGTTTAGTGGGTACCCGTCAAGAGACCCAGTACTTC. Residues: CASSLVGTRQETQYF.

The rearrangement links TRBV7-3 to TRBJ1-1; D unresolved. V was clipped by 0 bases and J by 7 bases, with 9 bases between them. CDR1 SGHTA and CDR2 FQGTGA come from the germline V gene. This CDR3 has 13 amino acids. The CDR3 sequence is CASSLTGLNEAFF. The CDR3 nucleotides are TGTGCCAGCAGCTTAACAGGCCTGAATGAAGCTTTCTTT.

The genes are TRBV7-2 and TRBJ2-3; TRBD2 aligns across 12 bases. The J segment lost 5 bases and the V segment lost 2 bases, leaving 11 bases of the junction unmatched. The CDR3 is made up of 18 amino acids. Germline lookup yields CDR1 SGHTA and CDR2 FQGNSA. This chain's CDR3 is CASSLWASGRAVGDTQYF. Written as DNA, the CDR3 is TGTGCCAGCAGCTTATGGGCTAGCGGGAGGGCAGTGGGAGATACGCAGTATTTT.

This chain joins TRBV28 and TRBJ2-7; D remains unclear. The ends were cut back, 5 bases at V and 3 bases at J, with 11 bases in the middle. CDR1 is MDHEN and CDR2 is SYDVKM in the germline V gene. The CDR3 runs to 13 residues. CDR3 sequence reads: CASSPPRLYEQYF. The CDR3, as DNA: TGTGCCAGCAGTCCCCCGAGACTCTACGAGCAGTACTTC. The full variable domain, rest sourced from reference TRBV28 and TRBJ2-7, is DVKVTQSSRYLVKRTGEKVFLECVQDMDHENMFWYRQDPGLGLRLIYFSYDVKMKEKGDIPEGYSVSREKKERFSLILESASTNQTSMYLCASSPPRLYEQYFGPGTRLTVT.

The chain combines TRBV4-1 with TRBJ1-2; D is uncertain. Germline V gene sequence: CDR1 MGHRA, CDR2 YSYEKL. Deletions cut 2 bases from V and 8 bases from J, with 18 bases between. This CDR3 is built from 15 residues. In DNA form, the CDR3 reads TGCGCCAGCAGCCAACTGGGAGAGAGGTTAGGCGGCTACACCTTC. Translating it yields CASSQLGERLGGYTF.

The rearrangement links TRBV11-2 to TRBJ2-7, with 11 bases that match TRBD2. CDR3 length equals 15 residues. Germline V CDR1 and CDR2: SGHAT, FQNNGV. Unmatched junction bases numbered 6, after V lost 2 bases and J lost 6 bases. CDR3 nucleotide sequence: TGTGCCAGCAGCTTAAGTGGCCTAGCGGGAGGCGAGCAGTACTTC. Protein: CASSLSGLAGGEQYF.

The chain couples TRBV7-9 to TRBJ2-7; D gene uncertain. Trimming took 1 base from V and 2 from J, leaving 12 bases between them. Germline V CDR1 and CDR2: SEHNR, FQNEAQ (reference sequence). The CDR3 runs 15 residues. The CDR3 here is CASSLVTLNTYEQYF. CDR3 in DNA: TGTGCCAGCAGCTTAGTAACGCTGAATACCTACGAGCAGTACTTC. The full variable domain, rest sourced from reference TRBV7-9 and TRBJ2-7, is DTGVSQNPRHKITKRGQNVTFRCDPISEHNRLYWYRQTLGQGPEFLTYFQNEAQLEKSRLLSDRFSAERPKGSFSTLEIQRTEQGDSAMYLCASSLVTLNTYEQYFGPGTRLTVT.